The entry that follows covers one TCR beta chain sequence. The data belong to a study of blood T cell repertoires in COVID-19. On the study more broadly: COVID-19 samples, acute and convalescent, were from the United States, Italy and Spain. PBMCs, B-cell-depleted T cells, or T cells were the source of the cDNA or gDNA that made up the material.

Between the trimmed V and J ends, which lost 5 bases and 7 bases, there was a span of 15 bases. The germline V gene encodes CDR1 PRHDT and CDR2 FYEKMQ (reference sequence). The CDR3 loop spans 15 amino acids. In the original workflow: Cell counts per sample came from amplifying reference gene primers. Method: immunoSEQ multiplex PCR; TCRdb's copy keeps in-frame clones and lacks some. That table furnishes V, J and clone size, whereas the DNA furnished D and trimming. The sample yields 30,000 or so clones, about four fifths seen once. The source material was peripheral blood. The sequence derives from a man aged 50 to 59 with acute or convalescent COVID-19. The V call is TRBV13, the J call TRBJ1-6; the D is unclear. Here the CDR3 reads CASSNRRSRNSPLHF. DNA of the CDR3: TGTGCCAGCAGCAACCGGAGAAGCCGAAATTCACCCCTCCACTTT.